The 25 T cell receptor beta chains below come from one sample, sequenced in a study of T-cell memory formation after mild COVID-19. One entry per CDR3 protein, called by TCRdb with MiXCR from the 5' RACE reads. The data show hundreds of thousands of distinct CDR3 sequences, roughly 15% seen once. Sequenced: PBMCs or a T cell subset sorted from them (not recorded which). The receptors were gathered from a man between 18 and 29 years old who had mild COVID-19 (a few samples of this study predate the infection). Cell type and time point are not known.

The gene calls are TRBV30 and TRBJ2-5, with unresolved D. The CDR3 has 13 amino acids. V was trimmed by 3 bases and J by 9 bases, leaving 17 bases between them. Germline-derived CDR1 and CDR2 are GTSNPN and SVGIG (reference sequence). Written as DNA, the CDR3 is TGTGCCTGGAGCCCCGGGCTGCTCGCTCCCCAGTACTTC. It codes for CAWSPGLLAPQYF.

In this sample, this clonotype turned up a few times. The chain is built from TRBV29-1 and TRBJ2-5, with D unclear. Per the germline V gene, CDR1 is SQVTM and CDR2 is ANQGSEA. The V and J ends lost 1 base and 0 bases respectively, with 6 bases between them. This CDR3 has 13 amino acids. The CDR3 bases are TGCAGCGTTGAAGGGAGATACCAAGAGACCCAGTACTTC. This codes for CSVEGRYQETQYF. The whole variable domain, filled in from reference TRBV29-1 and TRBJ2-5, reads SAVISQKPSRDICQRGTSLTIQCQVDSQVTMMFWYRQQPGQSLTLIATANQGSEATYESGFVIDKFPISRPNLTFSTLTVSNMSPEDSSIYLCSVEGRYQETQYFGPGTRLLVL.

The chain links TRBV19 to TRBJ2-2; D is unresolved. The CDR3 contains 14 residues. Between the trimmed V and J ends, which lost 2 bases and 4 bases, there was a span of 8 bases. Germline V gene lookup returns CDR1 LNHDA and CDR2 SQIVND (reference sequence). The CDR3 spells CASSIMPSTGELFF. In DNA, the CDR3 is TGTGCCAGTAGTATAATGCCGAGCACCGGGGAGCTGTTTTTT.

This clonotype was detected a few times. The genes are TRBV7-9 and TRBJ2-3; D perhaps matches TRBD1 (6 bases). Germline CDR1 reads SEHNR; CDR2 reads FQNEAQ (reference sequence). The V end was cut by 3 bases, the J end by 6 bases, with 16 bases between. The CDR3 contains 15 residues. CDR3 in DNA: TGTGCCAGCAGCTTGGATACAGGGTTTAAGGATACGCAGTATTTT. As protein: CASSLDTGFKDTQYF.

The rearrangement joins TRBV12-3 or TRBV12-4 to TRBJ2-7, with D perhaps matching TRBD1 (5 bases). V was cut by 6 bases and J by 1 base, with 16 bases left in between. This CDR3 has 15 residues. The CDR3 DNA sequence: TGTGCCAGCAGCGTTGACAGATTTCCATCCTACGAGCAGTACTTC. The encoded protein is CASSVDRFPSYEQYF.

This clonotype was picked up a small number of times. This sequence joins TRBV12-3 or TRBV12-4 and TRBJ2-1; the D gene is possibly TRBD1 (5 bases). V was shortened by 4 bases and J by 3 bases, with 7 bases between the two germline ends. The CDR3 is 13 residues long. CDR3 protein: CASSSDNYNEQFF. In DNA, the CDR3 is TGTGCCAGCAGTTCGGACAACTACAATGAGCAGTTCTTC.

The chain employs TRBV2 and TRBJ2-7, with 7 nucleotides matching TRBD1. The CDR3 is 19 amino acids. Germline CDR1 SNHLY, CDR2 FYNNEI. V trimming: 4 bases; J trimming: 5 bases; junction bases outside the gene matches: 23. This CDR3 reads CASSGRDRVIPNVDNEQYF. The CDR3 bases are TGTGCCAGCAGTGGACGAGACAGGGTAATCCCCAATGTCGACAACGAGCAGTACTTC.

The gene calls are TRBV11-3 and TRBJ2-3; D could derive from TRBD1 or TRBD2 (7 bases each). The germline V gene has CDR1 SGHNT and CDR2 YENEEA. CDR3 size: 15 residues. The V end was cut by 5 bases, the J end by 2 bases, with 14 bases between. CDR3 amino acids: CASSPGGTTTDTQYF. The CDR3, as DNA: TGTGCCAGCAGCCCAGGGGGGACTACCACAGATACGCAGTATTTT.

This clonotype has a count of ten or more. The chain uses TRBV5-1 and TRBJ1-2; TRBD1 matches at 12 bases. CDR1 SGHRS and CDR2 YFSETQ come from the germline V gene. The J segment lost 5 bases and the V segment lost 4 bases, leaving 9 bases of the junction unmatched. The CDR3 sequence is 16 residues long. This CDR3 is CASSVTGTGGSYGYTF. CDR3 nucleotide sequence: TGCGCCAGCAGCGTAACCGGGACAGGGGGCAGTTATGGCTACACCTTC.

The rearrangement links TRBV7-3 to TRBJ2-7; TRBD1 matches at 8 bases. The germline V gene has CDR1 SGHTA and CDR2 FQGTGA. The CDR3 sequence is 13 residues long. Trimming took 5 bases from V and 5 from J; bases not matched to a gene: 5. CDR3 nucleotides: TGTGCCAGCAGCGGGGGGACAGGCCACGAGCAGTACTTC. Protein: CASSGGTGHEQYF.

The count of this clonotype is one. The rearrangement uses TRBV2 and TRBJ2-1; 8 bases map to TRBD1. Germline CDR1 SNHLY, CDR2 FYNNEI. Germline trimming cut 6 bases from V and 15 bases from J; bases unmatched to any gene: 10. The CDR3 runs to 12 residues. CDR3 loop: CASRPGQGMWFF. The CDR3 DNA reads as TGTGCCAGCAGGCCAGGACAGGGTATGTGGTTCTTC.

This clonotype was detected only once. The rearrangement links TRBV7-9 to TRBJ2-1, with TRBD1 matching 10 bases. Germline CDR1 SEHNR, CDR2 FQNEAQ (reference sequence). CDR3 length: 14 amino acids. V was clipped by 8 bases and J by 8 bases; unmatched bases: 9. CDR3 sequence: CASLFGQGVYEQFF. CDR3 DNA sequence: TGTGCCAGCCTCTTCGGACAGGGGGTCTATGAGCAGTTCTTC.

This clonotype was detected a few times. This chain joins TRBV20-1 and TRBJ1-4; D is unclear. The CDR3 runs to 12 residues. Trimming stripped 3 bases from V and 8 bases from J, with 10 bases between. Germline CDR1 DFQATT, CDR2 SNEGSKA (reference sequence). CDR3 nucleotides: TGCAGTGCTAGGGTGACGAGGGAAAAACTGTTTTTT. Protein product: CSARVTREKLFF.

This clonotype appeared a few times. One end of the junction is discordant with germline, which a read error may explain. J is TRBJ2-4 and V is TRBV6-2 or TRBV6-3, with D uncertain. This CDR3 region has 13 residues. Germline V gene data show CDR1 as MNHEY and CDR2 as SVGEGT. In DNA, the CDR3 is TGTGCCAGCCGAGAGTCCCTCAAAAACATTCGGTACTTC. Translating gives CASRESLKNIRYF.

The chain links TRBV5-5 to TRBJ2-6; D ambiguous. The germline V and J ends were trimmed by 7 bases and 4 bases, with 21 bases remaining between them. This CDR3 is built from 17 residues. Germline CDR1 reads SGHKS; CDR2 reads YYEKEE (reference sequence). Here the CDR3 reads CASFYPDPRVGANVLTF. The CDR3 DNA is TGTGCCAGCTTCTACCCGGATCCGAGAGTGGGGGCCAACGTCCTGACTTTC.

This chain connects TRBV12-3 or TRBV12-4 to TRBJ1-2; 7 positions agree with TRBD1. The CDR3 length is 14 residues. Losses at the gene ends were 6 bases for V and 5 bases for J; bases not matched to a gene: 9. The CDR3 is CASSPSRGVYGYTF. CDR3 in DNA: TGTGCCAGCAGCCCTTCCAGGGGGGTATATGGCTACACCTTC.

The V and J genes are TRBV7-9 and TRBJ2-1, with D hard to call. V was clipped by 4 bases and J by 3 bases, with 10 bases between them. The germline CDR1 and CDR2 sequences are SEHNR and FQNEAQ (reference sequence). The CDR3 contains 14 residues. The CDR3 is CASSSNWGYNEQFF. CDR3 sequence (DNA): TGTGCCAGCAGCTCTAATTGGGGCTACAATGAGCAGTTCTTC.

The CDR3 coding sequence is TGCGCCAGCAGCCTGGACAGCAGATTTCTGGATGAGCAGTTCTTC. Amino acid sequence: CASSLDSRFLDEQFF. The chain joins TRBV5-1 to TRBJ2-1, with D possibly TRBD1 on 6 matching bases. The CDR3 runs to 15 residues. From germline, CDR1 is SGHRS and CDR2 YFSETQ. V was cut by 4 bases and J by 8 bases, with 19 bases left in between.

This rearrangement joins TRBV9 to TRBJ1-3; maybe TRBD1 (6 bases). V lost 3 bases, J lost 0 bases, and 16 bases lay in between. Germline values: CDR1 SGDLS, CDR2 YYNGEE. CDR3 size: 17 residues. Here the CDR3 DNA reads TGTGCCAGCAGCGAGAAGATTGGACAGAACTCTGGAAACACCATATATTTT. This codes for CASSEKIGQNSGNTIYF.

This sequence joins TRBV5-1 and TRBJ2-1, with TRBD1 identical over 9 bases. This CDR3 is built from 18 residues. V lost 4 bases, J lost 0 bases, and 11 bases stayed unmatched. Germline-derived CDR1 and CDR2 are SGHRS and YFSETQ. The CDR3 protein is CASSQPRSTGGSYNEQFF. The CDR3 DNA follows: TGCGCCAGCAGCCAGCCACGATCGACAGGGGGCTCCTACAATGAGCAGTTCTTC.

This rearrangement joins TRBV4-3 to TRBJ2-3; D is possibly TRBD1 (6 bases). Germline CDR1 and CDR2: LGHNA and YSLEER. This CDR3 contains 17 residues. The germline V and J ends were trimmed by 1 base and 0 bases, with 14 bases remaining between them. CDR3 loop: CASSQVIGGTSTDTQYF. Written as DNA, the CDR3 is TGCGCCAGCAGCCAAGTTATAGGGGGAACTAGCACAGATACGCAGTATTTT.

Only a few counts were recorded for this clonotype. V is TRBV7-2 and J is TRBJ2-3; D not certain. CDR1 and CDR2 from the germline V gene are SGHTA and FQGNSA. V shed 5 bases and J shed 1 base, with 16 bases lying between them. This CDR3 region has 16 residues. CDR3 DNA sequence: TGTGCCAGCAGCCCCCGGACGGGTTTTCGCACAGATACGCAGTATTTT. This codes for CASSPRTGFRTDTQYF.

The CDR3 protein is CASTLSGIGTGSGYTF. The CDR3 DNA sequence: TGTGCCAGCACCTTGAGCGGTATCGGGACAGGGTCTGGCTACACCTTC. The chain combines TRBV7-2 with TRBJ1-2, with 9 bases aligning to TRBD1. After removal of 7 bases from V and 7 bases from J, the junction contained 16 bases not matched to a gene. The CDR3 runs 16 residues. Looked up from germline, CDR1 is SGHTA and CDR2 is FQGNSA.

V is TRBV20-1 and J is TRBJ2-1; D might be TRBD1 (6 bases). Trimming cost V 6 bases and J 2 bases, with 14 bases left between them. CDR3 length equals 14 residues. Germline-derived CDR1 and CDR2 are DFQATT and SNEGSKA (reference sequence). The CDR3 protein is CSAERTVTYNEQFF. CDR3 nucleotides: TGCAGTGCGGAACGGACAGTGACCTACAATGAGCAGTTCTTC.

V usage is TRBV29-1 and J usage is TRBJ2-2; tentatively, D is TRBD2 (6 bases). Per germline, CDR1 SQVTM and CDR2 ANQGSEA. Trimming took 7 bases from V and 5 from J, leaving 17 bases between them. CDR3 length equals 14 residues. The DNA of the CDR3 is TGCAGCGGGTCCGTAGCGGAGGAGACCGGGGAGCTGTTTTTT. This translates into CSGSVAEETGELFF.